Each of the 3 T cell receptor beta chains below was sequenced from the same sample in a study of CD8+ T cells in alopecia areata. RNA extraction was followed by reverse transcription into cDNA, which acted as the sequencing template. Some clones are missing from TCRdb's copy, which holds only in-frame ones; the method was immunoSEQ multiplex PCR. The table lists 140,000 or so clones, approximately 49% of them singletons, with roughly 0.9% in the top ten. Sequenced here: CD4+ T cells sorted from blood, sampled at week 0. The origin of the receptors is a human donor with alopecia areata.

This sequence joins TRBV29-1 and TRBJ2-3; unclear D gene. Germline assignment: CDR1 SQVTM and CDR2 ANQGSEA. V lost 7 bases, J lost 5 bases, and 13 bases lay in between. The CDR3 runs to 12 residues. CDR3 nucleotides: TGCAGCGGCGTCCCCCTCGGAGATACGCAGTATTTT. Its translation: CSGVPLGDTQYF.

V gene TRBV25-1 combines with J gene TRBJ1-2; no clear D. Germline V gene data show CDR1 as MGHDK and CDR2 as SYGVNS. Trimming took 3 bases from V and 9 from J, leaving 8 bases between them. The CDR3 sequence is 11 residues long. The CDR3 sequence: CASSDLGSYTF. The CDR3 region has the DNA TGTGCCAGCAGTGATTTGGGTAGCTACACCTTC.

J is TRBJ2-1 and V is TRBV29-1; TRBD2 matches 7 bases. The CDR3 is 10 amino acids. V was pared by 7 bases and J by 15 bases, with 9 bases of the junction left unmatched. Per the germline V gene, CDR1 is SQVTM and CDR2 is ANQGSEA. The CDR3, as DNA: TGCAGCGGAGCGGGACCGGCCCCGTTCTTC. Protein sequence: CSGAGPAPFF.